The 6 T cell receptor beta chains in this list originate from one sample, sequenced in a study of blood T cell repertoires in COVID-19. Method: immunoSEQ multiplex PCR; TCRdb's copy keeps in-frame clones and lacks some. The sample yields around 140,000 clones, roughly 86% seen once. Sequenced material: peripheral blood. These receptors all come from a human donor with acute or convalescent COVID-19. The donor label of this sample is uncertain.

The J gene is TRBJ1-1, the V gene TRBV5-5, with D uncertain. Germline lookup yields CDR1 SGHKS and CDR2 YYEKEE (reference sequence). V was pared by 5 bases and J by 1 base, with 15 bases between. CDR3 length: 15 residues. The CDR3 nucleotides are TGTGCCAGCAGTCCCCTTCCCGGAGGGAACACTGAAGCTTTCTTT. Protein: CASSPLPGGNTEAFF.

This clone appeared a single time. The chain combines TRBV11-1 with TRBJ1-1; no clear D gene. Trimming left V 1 base short and J 0 bases short, with 12 bases between. Germline V lookup: CDR1 SGHAT, CDR2 FQDESV (reference sequence). The CDR3 covers 16 residues. CDR3 sequence (DNA): TGTGCCAGCAGCTTAGTAGGCTGGGCTATGAACACTGAAGCTTTCTTT. It yields the protein CASSLVGWAMNTEAFF.

The J gene is TRBJ1-2, the V gene TRBV5-1, with no clear D. Per the germline V gene, CDR1 is SGHRS and CDR2 is YFSETQ. Between the trimmed V and J ends, which lost 3 bases and 6 bases, there was a span of 18 bases. The CDR3 covers 15 residues. The CDR3 loop reads CASSSAPGVIHGYTF. CDR3 bases: TGCGCCAGCAGCTCCGCCCCGGGAGTGATTCATGGCTACACCTTC.

The chain recombines TRBV29-1 with TRBJ2-1, with TRBD1 identical over 7 bases. V dropped 0 bases and J dropped 6; count of bases not matched to a gene: 8. The germline CDR1 and CDR2 sequences are SQVTM and ANQGSEA. The CDR3 extends over 15 amino acids. The CDR3 DNA reads as TGCAGCGTTGAAGAGTACCAGGGGGTATTCAATGAGCAGTTCTTC. This encodes CSVEEYQGVFNEQFF.

V and J are TRBV7-3 and TRBJ2-1, with D perhaps TRBD1 (5 bases). The germline V and J ends were trimmed by 5 bases and 9 bases, with 20 bases remaining between them. The germline V gene encodes CDR1 SGHTA and CDR2 FQGTGA. This CDR3 comprises 15 residues. The CDR3 coding sequence is TGTGCCAGCAGCCCAAGAGCCCAGGGTTCGGGTGAGCAGTTCTTC. As protein: CASSPRAQGSGEQFF.

This clone has only a few counts. The chain joins TRBV11-2 to TRBJ1-4; a possible D gene is TRBD1 (6 bases). Germline lookup yields CDR1 SGHAT and CDR2 FQNNGV. Trimming took 3 bases from V and 5 from J, leaving 16 bases between them. CDR3 length: 16 residues. The CDR3 nucleotides are TGTGCCAGCAGCTTGCTAACAGGGCAGACGAATGAAAAACTGTTTTTT. This codes for CASSLLTGQTNEKLFF.